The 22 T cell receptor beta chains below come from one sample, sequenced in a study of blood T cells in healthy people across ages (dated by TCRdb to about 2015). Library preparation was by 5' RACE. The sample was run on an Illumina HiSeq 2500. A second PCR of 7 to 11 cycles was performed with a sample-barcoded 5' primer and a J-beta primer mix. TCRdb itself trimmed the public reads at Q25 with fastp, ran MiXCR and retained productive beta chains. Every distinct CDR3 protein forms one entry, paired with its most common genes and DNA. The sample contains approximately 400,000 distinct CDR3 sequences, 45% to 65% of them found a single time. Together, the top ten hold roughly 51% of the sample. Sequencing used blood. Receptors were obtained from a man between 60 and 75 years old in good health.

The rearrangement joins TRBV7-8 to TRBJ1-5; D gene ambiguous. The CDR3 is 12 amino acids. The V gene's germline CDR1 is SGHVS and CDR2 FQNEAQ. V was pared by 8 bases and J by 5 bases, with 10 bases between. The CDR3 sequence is CASRSGDQPQHF. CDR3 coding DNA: TGTGCCAGCCGATCGGGCGATCAGCCCCAGCATTTT.

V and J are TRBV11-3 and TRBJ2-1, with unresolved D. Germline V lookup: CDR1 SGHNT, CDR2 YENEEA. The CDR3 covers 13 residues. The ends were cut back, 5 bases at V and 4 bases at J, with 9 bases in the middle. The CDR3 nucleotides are TGTGCCAGCAGCATGACCTTTTACAATGAGCAGTTCTTC. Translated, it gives CASSMTFYNEQFF.

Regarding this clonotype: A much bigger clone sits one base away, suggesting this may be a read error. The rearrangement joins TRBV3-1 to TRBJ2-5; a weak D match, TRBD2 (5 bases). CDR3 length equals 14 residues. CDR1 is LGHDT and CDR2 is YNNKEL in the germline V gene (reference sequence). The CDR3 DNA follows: TGTGCCAGCCGCCAAGAGGGCCGCAAAGAGACCCAGTACTTC. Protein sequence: CASRQEGRKETQYF.

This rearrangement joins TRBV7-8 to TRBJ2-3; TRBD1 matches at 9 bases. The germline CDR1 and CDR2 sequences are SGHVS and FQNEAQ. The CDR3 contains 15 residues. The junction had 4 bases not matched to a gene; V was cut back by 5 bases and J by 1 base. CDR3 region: CASSPWTGGTDTQYF. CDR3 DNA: TGTGCCAGCAGCCCCTGGACAGGGGGCACAGATACGCAGTATTTT.

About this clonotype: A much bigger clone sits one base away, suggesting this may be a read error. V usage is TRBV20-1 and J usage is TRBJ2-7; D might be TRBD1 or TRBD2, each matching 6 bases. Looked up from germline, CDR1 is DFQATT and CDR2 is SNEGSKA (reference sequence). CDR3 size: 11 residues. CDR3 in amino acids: CSTRGGYEQYF. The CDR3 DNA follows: TGCAGTACTAGAGGGGGGTACGAGCAGTACTTC.

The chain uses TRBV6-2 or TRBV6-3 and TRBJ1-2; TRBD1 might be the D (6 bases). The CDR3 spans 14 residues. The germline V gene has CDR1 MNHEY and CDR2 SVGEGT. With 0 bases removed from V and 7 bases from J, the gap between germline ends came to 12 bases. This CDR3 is CASSYSRGAGGYTF. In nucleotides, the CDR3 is TGTGCCAGCAGTTACTCGCGGGGGGCTGGTGGCTACACCTTC.

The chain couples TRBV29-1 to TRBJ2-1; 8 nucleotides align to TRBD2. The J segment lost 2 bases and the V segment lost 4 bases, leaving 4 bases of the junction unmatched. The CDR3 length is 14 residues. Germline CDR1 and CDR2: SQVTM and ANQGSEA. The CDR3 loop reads CSVVSGDPYNEQFF. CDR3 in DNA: TGCAGCGTTGTTAGCGGGGACCCCTACAATGAGCAGTTCTTC.

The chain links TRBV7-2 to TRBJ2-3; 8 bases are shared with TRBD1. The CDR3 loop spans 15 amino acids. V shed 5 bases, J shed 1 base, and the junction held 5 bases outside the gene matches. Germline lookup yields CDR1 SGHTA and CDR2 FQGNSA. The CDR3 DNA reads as TGTGCCAGCAGCGGACGACAGGGGCGCACAGATACGCAGTATTTT. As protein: CASSGRQGRTDTQYF.

The CDR3 here is CASSLLGPEVRGYTF. CDR3 DNA sequence: TGTGCCAGCAGTTTATTGGGGCCGGAGGTAAGGGGCTACACCTTC. The V and J genes are TRBV28 and TRBJ1-2; tentative D call: TRBD1 (5 bases). The CDR3 sequence is 15 residues long. Deletions cut 1 base from V and 8 bases from J, with 17 bases between. CDR1 MDHEN and CDR2 SYDVKM come from the germline V gene.

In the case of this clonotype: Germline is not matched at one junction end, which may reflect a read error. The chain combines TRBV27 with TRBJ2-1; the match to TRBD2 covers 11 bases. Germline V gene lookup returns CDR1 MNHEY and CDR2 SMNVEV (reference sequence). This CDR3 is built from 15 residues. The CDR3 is CTSRPGTSGHNEQFF. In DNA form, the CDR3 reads TGTACCAGCAGACCCGGGACTAGCGGTCACAATGAGCAGTTCTTC.

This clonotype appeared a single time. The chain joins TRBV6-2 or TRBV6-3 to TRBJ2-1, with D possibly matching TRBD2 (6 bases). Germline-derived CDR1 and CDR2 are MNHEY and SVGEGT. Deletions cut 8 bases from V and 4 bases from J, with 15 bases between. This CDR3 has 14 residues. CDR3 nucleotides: TGTGCCAGCTCTCTAGCGACTTTTTACAATGAGCAGTTCTTC. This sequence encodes CASSLATFYNEQFF.

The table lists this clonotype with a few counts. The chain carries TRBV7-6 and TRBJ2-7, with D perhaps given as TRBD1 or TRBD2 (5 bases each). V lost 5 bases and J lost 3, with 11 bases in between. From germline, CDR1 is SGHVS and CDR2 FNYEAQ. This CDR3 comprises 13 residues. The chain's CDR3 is CASSQGRDYEQYF. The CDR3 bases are TGTGCCAGCAGCCAGGGACGGGACTACGAGCAGTACTTC.

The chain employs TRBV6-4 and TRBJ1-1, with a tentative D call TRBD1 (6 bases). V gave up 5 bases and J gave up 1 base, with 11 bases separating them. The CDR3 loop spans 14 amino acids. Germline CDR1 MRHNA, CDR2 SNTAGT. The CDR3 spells CASSTRTENTEAFF. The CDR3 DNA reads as TGTGCCAGCAGTACCCGGACAGAGAACACTGAAGCTTTCTTT.

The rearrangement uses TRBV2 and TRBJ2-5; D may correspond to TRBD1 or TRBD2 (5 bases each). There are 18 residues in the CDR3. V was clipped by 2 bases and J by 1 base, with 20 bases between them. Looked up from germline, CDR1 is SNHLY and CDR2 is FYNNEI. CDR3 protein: CASSELLGTGSTQETQYF. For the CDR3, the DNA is TGTGCCAGCAGTGAATTGCTAGGGACGGGATCAACCCAAGAGACCCAGTACTTC.

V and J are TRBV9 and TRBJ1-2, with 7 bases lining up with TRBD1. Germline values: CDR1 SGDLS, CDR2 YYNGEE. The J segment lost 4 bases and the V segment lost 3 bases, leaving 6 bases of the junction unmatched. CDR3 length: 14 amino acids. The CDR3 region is CASSGTGEGYGYTF. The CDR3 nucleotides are TGTGCCAGCAGCGGCACAGGGGAAGGCTATGGCTACACCTTC.

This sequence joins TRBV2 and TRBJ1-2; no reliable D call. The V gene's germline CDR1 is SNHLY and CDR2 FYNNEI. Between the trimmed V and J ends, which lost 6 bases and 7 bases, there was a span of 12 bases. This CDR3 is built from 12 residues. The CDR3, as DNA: TGTGCCAGCAGCGGCGCCGGGAGTGGCTACACCTTC. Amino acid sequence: CASSGAGSGYTF.

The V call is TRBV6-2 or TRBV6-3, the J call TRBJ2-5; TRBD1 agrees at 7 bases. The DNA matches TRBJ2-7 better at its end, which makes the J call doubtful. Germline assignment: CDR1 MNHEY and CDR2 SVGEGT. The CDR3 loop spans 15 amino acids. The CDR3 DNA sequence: TGTGCCAGCAGTCGCTACAGGGGCGACACTAACGAGCAGTACTTC. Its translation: CASSRYRGDTNEQYF.

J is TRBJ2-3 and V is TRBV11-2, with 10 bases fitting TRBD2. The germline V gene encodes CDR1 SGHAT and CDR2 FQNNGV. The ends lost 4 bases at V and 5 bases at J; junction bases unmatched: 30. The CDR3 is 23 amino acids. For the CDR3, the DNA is TGTGCCAGCAGCTCCCTAACCGCCGGGCCCCTAGCGGGGGTCCTTCTATCACTAGATACGCAGTATTTT. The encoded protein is CASSSLTAGPLAGVLLSLDTQYF.

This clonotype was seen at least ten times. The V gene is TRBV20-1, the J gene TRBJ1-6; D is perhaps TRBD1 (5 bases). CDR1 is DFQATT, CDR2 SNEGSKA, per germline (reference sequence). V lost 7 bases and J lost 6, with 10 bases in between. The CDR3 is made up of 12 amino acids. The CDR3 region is CSGGAGNSPLHF. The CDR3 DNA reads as TGCAGTGGAGGGGCCGGTAATTCACCCCTCCACTTT.

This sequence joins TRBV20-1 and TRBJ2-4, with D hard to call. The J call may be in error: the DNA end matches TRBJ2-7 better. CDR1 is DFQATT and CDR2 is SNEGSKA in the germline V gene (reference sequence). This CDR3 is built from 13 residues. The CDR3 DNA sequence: TGCAGTGCTAGAGACCCCCTTTACTACGAGCAGTACTTC. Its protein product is CSARDPLYYEQYF.

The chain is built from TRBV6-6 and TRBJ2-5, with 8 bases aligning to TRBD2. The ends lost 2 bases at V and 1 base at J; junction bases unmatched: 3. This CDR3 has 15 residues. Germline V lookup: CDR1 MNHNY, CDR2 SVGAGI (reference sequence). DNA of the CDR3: TGTGCCAGCAGTTACCCGGGGGGGACCCAAGAGACCCAGTACTTC. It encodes CASSYPGGTQETQYF.

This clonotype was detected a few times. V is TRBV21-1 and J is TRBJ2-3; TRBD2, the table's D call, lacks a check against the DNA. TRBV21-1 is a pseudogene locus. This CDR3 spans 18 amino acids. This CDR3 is CASSPNRLAGGPTDTQYF. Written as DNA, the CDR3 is TGTGCCAGCAGCCCTAATCGGCTAGCGGGGGGCCCCACAGATACGCAGTATTTT.